This T cell receptor (beta chain) was documented in a study of read filtering for tumor transcriptome and immune sequencing. About the research overall: IR-seq gave about 3.5 to 10.27 million TCR reads per sample; RNA-seq gave about 80 to 1273.

Study findings and constraints: Sorted CD138-negative bone marrow cells were not purified T cells. IR-seq captured clonotypes deeper and more reliably than RNA-seq.

This clonotype was seen at least ten times. As yet, its antigen is unknown. Molecular barcoded adaptors covering alpha/delta and beta/gamma chains were used on about 390 ng RNA. Via MiXCR, TCRdb re-called the reads, giving one row per CDR3 protein. The repertoire holds about 57,000 distinct CDR3 sequences, with approximately 14% as singletons. This clonotype was sampled from a donor at least 40 years old with multiple myeloma. The sequenced sample consisted of a population of CD138-negative cells sorted from bone marrow.

CDR3 DNA: TGCGCCAGCAGCACCCAGACTAGCGGGACGGGTAATGAGCAGTTCTTC. It specifies CASSTQTSGTGNEQFF. This chain links TRBV5-1 with TRBJ2-1; 11 bases match TRBD2. Germline CDR1 and CDR2: SGHRS and YFSETQ. This CDR3 comprises 16 residues. Trimming took 4 bases from V and 7 from J; bases not matched to a gene: 10. Based on the CDR3 plus reference TRBV5-1 and TRBJ2-1, the full variable domain is KAGVTQTPRYLIKTRGQQVTLSCSPISGHRSVSWYQQTPGQGLQFLFEYFSETQRNKGNFPGRFSGRQFSNSRSEMNVSTLELGDSALYLCASSTQTSGTGNEQFFGPGTRLTVL.